The rows below give T cell receptor beta chains drawn from one sample of a study of sequential checkpoint blockade in melanoma. This table comes from immunoSEQ multiplex PCR, and its TCRdb copy is limited to in-frame clones, with some not included. The sample yields over 10,000 clones, approximately 79% seen once. The sample consisted of CD8+ T cells sorted from blood (inferred from file names), taken from a patient given nivolumab and ipilimumab in sequence. The receptors derive from a human patient with melanoma. Some clones in this sample may be carry-over from other donors' samples. Each CDR3 is given with its conserved first and last residue. A D gene is named only where the DNA matches it firmly. Part of the rows lack a size; the others show once, few, many or a class for expanded clones.

v_call	d_call	clone_size	j_call	cdr3_aa	cdr3_nt
TRBV27	-	-	TRBJ2-1	CASSQYSSYNEQFF	TGTGCCAGCAGCCAGTATTCCTCCTACAATGAGCAGTTCTTC
TRBV28	TRBD1	-	TRBJ2-7	CASSSTDRGRSQYF	TGTGCCAGCAGTTCAACGGACAGGGGGAGATCACAGTACTTC
TRBV2	TRBD1	few	TRBJ1-2	CASSEALRDRAYGYTF	TGTGCCAGCAGTGAAGCGCTTCGGGACAGGGCCTATGGCTACACCTTC
TRBV7-6	-	few	TRBJ1-1	CASSPNRNTEAFF	TGCGCCAGCAGCCCTAATAGGAACACTGAAGCTTTCTTT
TRBV2	-	-	TRBJ1-1	CASSEDRWNTEAFF	TGTGCCAGCAGTGAAGACAGGTGGAACACTGAAGCTTTCTTT
TRBV2	TRBD2	-	TRBJ2-1	CASSEYVGGYNEQFF	TGTGCCAGCAGTGAATACGTGGGGGGGTACAATGAGCAGTTCTTC
TRBV27	-	-	TRBJ2-7	CASSALSSIYEQYF	TGTGCCAGCAGCGCCCTATCTTCCATCTACGAGCAGTACTTC
TRBV13	TRBD1	-	TRBJ2-7	CASSIQGANNEQYF	TGTGCCAGCAGTATACAGGGGGCAAATAACGAGCAGTACTTC
TRBV7-9	-	once	TRBJ2-7	CASSLGTGTDEQYF	TGTGCCAGCAGCTTAGGAACAGGGACCGACGAGCAGTACTTC
TRBV9	-	-	TRBJ1-1	CASSSPVRLEAFF	TGTGCCAGCAGCTCCCCAGTTCGACTTGAAGCTTTCTTT
TRBV4-3	TRBD1	-	TRBJ1-2	CASSSLTGANYGYTF	TGCGCCAGCAGCTCACTGACAGGGGCTAACTATGGCTACACCTTC
TRBV4-1	TRBD1	few	TRBJ2-5	CASSHQTGWETQYF	TGCGCCAGCAGCCACCAGACAGGGTGGGAGACCCAGTACTTC
TRBV28	TRBD2	-	TRBJ2-5	CASSPLADQETQYF	TGTGCCAGCAGCCCCCTAGCGGACCAAGAGACCCAGTACTTC
TRBV9	TRBD1	-	TRBJ1-4	CASSAAGGSALNEKLFF	TGTGCCAGCAGCGCCGCAGGGGGTTCGGCCCTTAATGAAAAACTGTTTTTT
TRBV7-2	-	-	TRBJ2-7	CASSFGLMSSYEQYF	TGTGCCAGCAGCTTCGGACTCATGAGCTCCTACGAGCAGTACTTC
TRBV9	TRBD1	once	TRBJ2-7	CASSVGTGGVYEQYF	TGTGCCAGCAGCGTAGGAACAGGGGGTGTCTACGAGCAGTACTTC
TRBV19	TRBD2	-	TRBJ2-3	CASSSPQRGRTDTQYF	TGTGCCAGTAGTAGCCCCCAGCGGGGGCGCACAGATACGCAGTATTTT
TRBV18	TRBD1	-	TRBJ2-5	CASSPGDREETQYF	TGTGCCAGCTCACCGGGGGACAGGGAAGAGACCCAGTACTTC
TRBV5-1	-	-	TRBJ2-7	CASSLYPGSEQYF	TGCGCCAGCAGCTTGTATCCAGGCTCCGAGCAGTACTTC
TRBV6-5	TRBD1	-	TRBJ2-7	CASSYSGTVIYEQYF	TGTGCCAGCAGTTACTCTGGGACAGTGATCTACGAGCAGTACTTC
TRBV27	-	-	TRBJ1-1	CASSPGHLNTEAFF	TGTGCCAGCAGTCCGGGACACCTGAACACTGAAGCTTTCTTT
TRBV9	TRBD1	-	TRBJ2-1	CASSPRPGQGLYNEQFF	TGTGCCAGCAGCCCCCGCCCGGGACAGGGGCTCTACAATGAGCAGTTCTTC
TRBV2	-	-	TRBJ1-2	CASNRGNYGYTF	TGTGCCAGCAATCGGGGAAACTATGGCTACACCTTC
TRBV29-1	-	-	TRBJ2-7	CSVVSGSYEQYF	TGCAGCGTTGTAAGCGGATCCTACGAGCAGTACTTC
TRBV4-2	-	-	TRBJ2-5	CASSLGETQYF	TGTGCCAGCAGCCTCGGGGAGACCCAGTACTTC
TRBV19	TRBD2	-	TRBJ2-1	CASSFSGGASNEQFF	TGTGCCAGTAGTTTTAGCGGGGGGGCCTCCAATGAGCAGTTCTTC
TRBV10-3	TRBD1	once	TRBJ2-7	CAISESGQGTYEQYF	TGTGCCATCAGTGAGTCGGGACAGGGGACCTACGAGCAGTACTTC
TRBV6-5	-	-	TRBJ2-7	CASSSDRFSYEQYF	TGTGCCAGCAGTTCGGACAGATTCTCCTACGAGCAGTACTTC
TRBV7-6	TRBD2	once	TRBJ2-5	CASTPSGGQETQYF	TGTGCCAGCACCCCAAGCGGGGGGCAAGAGACCCAGTACTTC
TRBV7-9	TRBD1	once	TRBJ1-1	CASRGTANMNTEAFF	TGTGCCAGCAGGGGGACAGCGAACATGAACACTGAAGCTTTCTTT
TRBV6-5	-	-	TRBJ2-5	CASSYSWGPEETQYF	TGTGCCAGCAGTTACTCGTGGGGGCCGGAAGAGACCCAGTACTTC
TRBV30	-	-	TRBJ1-1	CAWSPPRGYTEAFF	TGTGCCTGGAGCCCCCCCCGGGGTTACACTGAAGCTTTCTTT
TRBV18	TRBD2	few	TRBJ2-7	CASSPREGGLRQYF	TGTGCCAGCTCACCAAGGGAGGGTGGGCTCCGGCAGTACTTC
TRBV6-5	-	-	TRBJ2-7	CASSYNRPSGEQYF	TGTGCCAGCAGTTACAACAGGCCTTCCGGCGAGCAGTACTTC
TRBV6-1	TRBD2	-	TRBJ2-7	CASSEGYLAGGIYEQYF	TGTGCCAGCAGTGAAGGGTATCTAGCGGGGGGGATCTACGAGCAGTACTTC
TRBV9	TRBD2	few	TRBJ2-2	CASSVTSGGTGELFF	TGTGCCAGCAGCGTGACTAGCGGGGGCACCGGGGAGCTGTTTTTT
TRBV7-8	-	-	TRBJ2-7	CASTKSQSRDEQYF	TGTGCCAGCACCAAATCACAATCCAGGGACGAGCAGTACTTC
TRBV7-5	-	-	TRBJ1-4	CARGNMTGRGNEKLFF	TGTGCCAGAGGAAACATGACAGGGCGGGGTAATGAAAAACTGTTTTTT
TRBV28	TRBD1	-	TRBJ1-4	CASSSDREVEKLFF	TGTGCCAGCAGCTCCGACAGGGAAGTTGAAAAACTGTTTTTT
TRBV4-1	TRBD1	-	TRBJ2-7	CASRDRDSYEQYF	TGCGCCAGCCGGGACAGGGACTCCTACGAGCAGTACTTC
TRBV4-1	-	-	TRBJ2-3	CASSLTGVEDTQYF	TGCGCCAGCAGCCTTACGGGGGTCGAAGATACGCAGTATTTT
TRBV7-8	-	once	TRBJ1-1	CASSLVYTNLDTEAFF	TGTGCCAGCAGCTTAGTTTATACTAACCTGGACACTGAAGCTTTCTTT
TRBV1	-	-	TRBJ2-7	CTSSQGGVGSGGFEQYF	TGCACCAGCAGCCAAGGAGGCGTTGGTAGCGGGGGGTTCGAGCAGTACTTC
TRBV7-2	-	-	TRBJ2-1	CASSLNSPEQFF	TGTGCCAGCAGCTTAAACTCACCTGAGCAGTTCTTC
TRBV5-4	-	-	TRBJ2-2	CAGGTGELFF	TGTGCAGGGGGCACCGGGGAGCTGTTTTTT
TRBV27	-	-	TRBJ1-2	CASSNFPLTGDRNYGYTF	TGTGCCAGCAGTAACTTCCCTTTGACAGGAGACCGGAACTATGGCTACACCTTC
TRBV6-1	TRBD1	-	TRBJ1-6	CASLRDRESPLHF	TGTGCCAGCCTCCGGGACAGGGAATCACCCCTCCACTTT
TRBV4-3	-	many	TRBJ1-2	CASSQDLRSNNYGYTF	TGCGCCAGCAGCCAAGATTTGCGCTCCAATAACTATGGCTACACCTTC
TRBV19	-	-	TRBJ1-6	CASSPQSGSNNSPLHF	TGTGCCAGTAGTCCCCAAAGCGGATCGAATAATTCACCCCTCCACTTT
TRBV28	TRBD1	-	TRBJ2-7	CASSFSFVGQGTSTYEQYF	TGTGCCAGCAGTTTTTCCTTTGTAGGACAGGGGACCAGTACCTACGAGCAGTACTTC
TRBV6-1	TRBD1	-	TRBJ1-2	CASSQGEGNYGYTF	TGTGCCAGCAGTCAGGGGGAAGGTAACTATGGCTACACCTTC
TRBV28	-	-	TRBJ1-5	CASSWSSYNQPQHF	TGTGCCAGCAGTTGGAGCAGTTACAATCAGCCCCAGCATTTT
TRBV7-9	-	-	TRBJ2-3	CASSGPRVGSTDTQYF	TGTGCCAGCAGCGGCCCCAGGGTTGGGAGCACAGATACGCAGTATTTT
TRBV28	-	-	TRBJ2-7	CASSPIDSYEQYF	TGTGCCAGCAGTCCCATAGACAGTTACGAGCAGTACTTC
TRBV7-8	-	-	TRBJ2-7	CASSLIPGRINEQYF	TGTGCCAGCAGCTTAATTCCAGGGAGGATCAACGAGCAGTACTTC
TRBV25-1	-	-	TRBJ2-3	CASSLDTQYF	TGTGCCAGCAGTCTCGATACGCAGTATTTT
TRBV4-2	-	-	TRBJ1-2	CASSPTAGRDGYTF	TGTGCCAGCAGCCCCACAGCGGGTCGGGATGGCTACACCTTC
TRBV7-8	TRBD2	-	TRBJ2-1	CASSPYPTGGKTYNEQFF	TGTGCCAGCAGCCCTTACCCTACCGGGGGGAAGACCTACAATGAGCAGTTCTTC
TRBV7-9	-	few	TRBJ2-5	CASSPDGEETQYF	TGTGCCAGCAGCCCCGACGGAGAAGAGACCCAGTACTTC